Presented here are 4 T cell receptor beta chains from one specimen sequenced in a study of T cells in localized non-small cell lung cancer. The assay was immunoSEQ multiplex PCR, and TCRdb's table has in-frame clones only and misses some. Counted here are under 65,000 clones, approximately 90% occurring once; the ten biggest clones make up roughly a fifth. Sequences were derived from peripheral blood, sampled before any cancer treatment. These receptors were obtained from a man aged 40 to 69 with stage I squamous cell lung carcinoma.

This chain links TRBV28 with TRBJ1-5; D is perhaps TRBD1 (6 bases). V lost 1 base, J lost 3 bases, and 10 bases lay in between. Germline CDR1 is MDHEN and CDR2 is SYDVKM. CDR3 length: 15 amino acids. CDR3 region: CASSLSGAPNQPQHF. In DNA, the CDR3 is TGTGCCAGCAGTTTATCGGGGGCCCCCAATCAGCCCCAGCATTTT.

This clone appeared a single time. This chain uses TRBV7-2 with TRBJ1-1; 12 nucleotides agree with TRBD1. The trim removed 6 bases at V and 3 bases at J, leaving 17 bases unmatched. Germline V gives CDR1 SGHTA, CDR2 FQGNSA. This CDR3 contains 19 residues. The CDR3 region is CASRKRRDRGRGRDTEAFF. CDR3 nucleotide sequence: TGTGCCAGCAGAAAAAGGCGGGACAGGGGGCGCGGAAGGGACACTGAAGCTTTCTTT.

The chain recombines TRBV18 with TRBJ2-1; 9 bases are a match to TRBD2. CDR3 length equals 15 residues. J gave up 1 base and V 5 bases, and 3 bases lay outside the gene matches. The V gene's germline CDR1 is KGHSH and CDR2 LQKENI. This CDR3 reads CASSAGLASYNEQFF. DNA of the CDR3: TGTGCCAGCTCAGCCGGACTAGCGTCCTACAATGAGCAGTTCTTC.

The V and J genes are TRBV6-5 and TRBJ1-5; TRBD1 is a possible D gene (5 bases). V lost 6 bases to trimming and J lost 2 bases, with 11 bases between them. The CDR3 runs to 14 residues. Germline V gene lookup returns CDR1 MNHEY and CDR2 SVGAGI. The CDR3 bases are TGTGCCAGCAGCCTAGGGGCGGGCAATCAGCCCCAGCATTTT. This sequence encodes CASSLGAGNQPQHF.